The 29 T cell receptor beta chains given below trace back to one sample, sequenced in a study of blood T cell repertoires in COVID-19. Using immunoSEQ multiplex PCR, the repertoire was profiled, and TCRdb retains in-frame clones only, with some absent. This table has 85,000 to 110,000 clones, about four fifths appearing once. Sequenced input: peripheral blood. The receptors derive from a human donor in a cohort sampled during active COVID-19.

The V call is TRBV27, the J call TRBJ1-1, with unresolved D. V was clipped by 9 bases and J by 1 base, with 12 bases between them. CDR1 is MNHEY and CDR2 is SMNVEV in the germline V gene (reference sequence). The CDR3 is made up of 13 amino acids. As DNA, the CDR3 is TGTGCCAGAAACGGACTCCCGAACACTGAAGCTTTCTTT. Protein product: CARNGLPNTEAFF.

The chain employs TRBV2 and TRBJ1-1; 9 positions match TRBD1. The CDR3 spans 12 residues. Germline V lookup: CDR1 SNHLY, CDR2 FYNNEI. Trimming cost V 6 bases and J 6 bases; bases outside gene matches: 2. CDR3 coding DNA: TGTGCCAGCAGGGGACAGGGAGCTGAAGCTTTCTTT. Its protein product is CASRGQGAEAFF.

V is TRBV15 and J is TRBJ2-7; D not resolved. Germline V gives CDR1 LNHNV, CDR2 YYDKDF (reference sequence). Trimming removed 0 bases from V and 2 bases from J, with 8 bases in between. The CDR3 has 14 amino acids. In DNA, the CDR3 is TGTGCCACCAGCAGAGAGCGAGCTACCTACGAGCAGTACTTC. Translating gives CATSRERATYEQYF.

The chain links TRBV4-1 to TRBJ2-3; D perhaps matches TRBD2 (7 bases). Trimming took 0 bases from V and 2 from J, leaving 21 bases between them. CDR3 length: 19 amino acids. Per germline, CDR1 MGHRA and CDR2 YSYEKL. CDR3 sequence (DNA): TGCGCCAGCAGCCAAGATCGTGGGCGGGGGCTTCCCCTCACAGATACGCAGTATTTT. This codes for CASSQDRGRGLPLTDTQYF.

About this clone: This sample also contains other DNA sequences that code for the same CDR3. V gene TRBV9 combines with J gene TRBJ1-1; weak D call: TRBD1 (5 bases). V shed 0 bases and J shed 1 base, with 7 bases lying between them. This CDR3 contains 14 residues. Germline CDR1 reads SGDLS; CDR2 reads YYNGEE. This chain's CDR3 is CASSVVGGNTEAFF. The CDR3 DNA is TGTGCCAGCAGCGTAGTGGGGGGGAACACTGAAGCTTTCTTT.

The rearrangement joins TRBV30 to TRBJ1-1; D perhaps matches TRBD1 (5 bases). Germline CDR1 and CDR2: GTSNPN and SVGIG (reference sequence). This CDR3 spans 15 amino acids. Trimming took off 2 bases at V and 4 bases at J, with 17 bases between the two ends. The chain's CDR3 is CAWSTRSRGLTEAFF. The CDR3 DNA reads TGTGCCTGGAGTACCAGATCAAGGGGACTCACTGAAGCTTTCTTT.

This chain joins TRBV11-2 and TRBJ1-2, with 10 bases lining up with TRBD1. J gave up 3 bases and V 5 bases, and 6 bases lay outside the gene matches. CDR3 length: 15 residues. Germline CDR1 and CDR2: SGHAT and FQNNGV. The CDR3 region has the DNA TGTGCCAGCAGCCCTACGGGACAGGGGTACTATGGCTACACCTTC. The encoded protein is CASSPTGQGYYGYTF.

The V and J genes are TRBV6-1 and TRBJ2-2; tentative D call: TRBD1 (6 bases). The V gene lost 0 bases and the J gene lost 6 bases, with 17 bases spanning the gap. Germline V CDR1 and CDR2: MNHNS, SASEGT. CDR3 length: 17 amino acids. In DNA, the CDR3 is TGTGCCAGCAGTGAAGCAGTCGGCAGGGGTATTGCCGGGGAGCTGTTTTTT. This codes for CASSEAVGRGIAGELFF.

V is TRBV24-1 and J is TRBJ2-3; D might be TRBD1 (5 bases). V was clipped by 3 bases and J by 7 bases, with 7 bases between them. The CDR3 is 12 residues long. Germline V lookup: CDR1 KGHDR, CDR2 SFDVKD. This chain's CDR3 is CATSDAGHTQYF. DNA of the CDR3: TGTGCCACCAGTGATGCAGGGCATACGCAGTATTTT.

V is TRBV2 and J is TRBJ2-1; TRBD1 aligns across 7 bases. The CDR3 extends over 17 amino acids. CDR1 and CDR2 from the germline V gene are SNHLY and FYNNEI. V lost 4 bases and J lost 4; bases outside the gene matches: 13. Written as DNA, the CDR3 is TGTGCCAGCAGTGGGGACAGAGCCCTAAGGTCTTACAATGAGCAGTTCTTC. Translation gives CASSGDRALRSYNEQFF.

The chain has TRBV5-1 and TRBJ2-5; 7 nucleotides match TRBD1. The CDR3 has 13 amino acids. Germline-derived CDR1 and CDR2 are SGHRS and YFSETQ. The J segment lost 4 bases and the V segment lost 6 bases, leaving 6 bases of the junction unmatched. The CDR3 nucleotides are TGCGCCAGCAAGGCAGGGGGTGTAGAGACCCAGTACTTC. Its protein product is CASKAGGVETQYF.

V and J are TRBV15 and TRBJ1-4; the match to TRBD1 covers 9 bases. The V gene end was trimmed by 0 bases and the J gene end by 8 bases; junction bases not matched to a gene: 4. The CDR3 runs to 15 residues. The germline CDR1 and CDR2 sequences are LNHNV and YYDKDF (reference sequence). The CDR3 DNA follows: TGTGCCACCAGCAGAGAGGGGACAGGGAGGGAAAAACTGTTTTTT. This codes for CATSREGTGREKLFF.

The gene calls are TRBV6-5 and TRBJ1-2, with TRBD1 as a possible D gene (5 bases). The CDR3 totals 11 residues. In germline, CDR1 is MNHEY, CDR2 SVGAGI. V shed 7 bases and J shed 11 bases, with 14 bases lying between them. The CDR3 DNA reads TGTGCCAGCACCCAGGGTGGATTTTACACCTTC. It codes for CASTQGGFYTF.

The chain combines TRBV3-1 (or the pseudogene TRBV3-2) with TRBJ1-2; 7 bases map to TRBD1. Germline V lookup: CDR1 LGHDT, CDR2 YNNKEL (reference sequence). The trim removed 3 bases at V and 4 bases at J, leaving 2 bases unmatched. The CDR3 has 13 residues. The CDR3 spells CASSQDRLYGYTF. The CDR3 nucleotides read TGTGCCAGCAGCCAGGACAGGCTCTATGGCTACACCTTC.

In its sample, this clone was seen once. The V gene is TRBV7-9, the J gene TRBJ1-2; a weak D match, TRBD1 (5 bases). The V gene's germline CDR1 is SEHNR and CDR2 FQNEAQ (reference sequence). The ends were cut back, 5 bases at V and 4 bases at J, with 11 bases in the middle. This CDR3 comprises 13 residues. The chain's CDR3 is CASSRHGGYGYTF. The CDR3 region has the DNA TGTGCCAGCAGCAGGCACGGGGGCTATGGCTACACCTTC. Variable domain in full (rest from reference TRBV7-9 and TRBJ1-2): DTGVSQNPRHKITKRGQNVTFRCDPISEHNRLYWYRQTLGQGPEFLTYFQNEAQLEKSRLLSDRFSAERPKGSFSTLEIQRTEQGDSAMYLCASSRHGGYGYTFGSGTRLTVV.

This sequence joins TRBV5-1 and TRBJ2-5; 9 bases match TRBD1. In germline, CDR1 is SGHRS, CDR2 YFSETQ. V was pared by 0 bases and J by 4 bases, with 1 base of the junction left unmatched. The CDR3 extends over 14 amino acids. CDR3 sequence reads: CASSLGQGVETQYF. DNA for the CDR3: TGCGCCAGCAGCTTGGGACAGGGGGTAGAGACCCAGTACTTC.

This rearrangement joins TRBV5-1 to TRBJ2-1, with D possibly being TRBD2 (5 bases). Germline V CDR1 and CDR2: SGHRS, YFSETQ. The CDR3 covers 14 residues. Trimming took off 3 bases at V and 8 bases at J, with 15 bases between the two ends. CDR3 in amino acids: CASSSGPRSDEQFF. The CDR3 coding sequence is TGCGCCAGCAGCTCCGGGCCTCGTAGCGATGAGCAGTTCTTC.

This clone has a handful of counts. The chain links TRBV6-1 to TRBJ2-5; TRBD2 might be the D (7 bases). This CDR3 is 16 amino acids long. Germline CDR1 and CDR2: MNHNS and SASEGT. V was trimmed by 2 bases and J by 2 bases, leaving 15 bases between them. DNA of the CDR3: TGTGCCAGCAGTGAACGGGCAGGGAGGGGGCAAGAGACCCAGTACTTC. Protein: CASSERAGRGQETQYF.

The chain couples TRBV4-2 to TRBJ1-2, with D hard to call. The CDR3 spans 15 residues. Germline CDR1 LGHNA, CDR2 YNFKEQ. V was shortened by 1 base and J by 7 bases, with 16 bases between the two germline ends. The CDR3 nucleotides read TGTGCCAGCAGCCAAGTGGAGAGCGCCGGCGGTGGCTACACCTTC. Protein: CASSQVESAGGGYTF.

The chain combines TRBV19 with TRBJ2-1, with D possibly matching TRBD1 (7 bases). From germline, CDR1 is LNHDA and CDR2 SQIVND (reference sequence). The CDR3 spans 12 residues. V lost 4 bases, J lost 10 bases, and 11 bases lay in between. The CDR3 bases are TGTGCCAGTAGTAACCAGGGGGGAGAGCAGTTCTTC. This sequence encodes CASSNQGGEQFF.

The genes are TRBV5-1 and TRBJ2-7; 9 bases match TRBD1. The CDR3 runs to 15 residues. The V and J ends lost 0 bases and 0 bases, in that order; junction bases with no gene match: 1. Germline CDR1 reads SGHRS; CDR2 reads YFSETQ. The CDR3 nucleotides read TGCGCCAGCAGCTTGGAGGGACAGGGCTCCTACGAGCAGTACTTC. Protein sequence: CASSLEGQGSYEQYF. The full variable domain, its missing parts supplied by reference TRBV5-1 and TRBJ2-7, is KAGVTQTPRYLIKTRGQQVTLSCSPISGHRSVSWYQQTPGQGLQFLFEYFSETQRNKGNFPGRFSGRQFSNSRSEMNVSTLELGDSALYLCASSLEGQGSYEQYFGPGTRLTVT.

The table lists this clone with many counts. The rearrangement links TRBV27 to TRBJ1-2; 7 nucleotides line up with TRBD1. This CDR3 comprises 15 residues. The V gene's germline CDR1 is MNHEY and CDR2 SMNVEV (reference sequence). Germline trimming cut 5 bases from V and 2 bases from J; bases unmatched to any gene: 8. DNA for the CDR3: TGTGCCAGCAGTACGACGACAGGGTTGAACTATGGCTACACCTTC. It is translated as CASSTTTGLNYGYTF.

Regarding this clone: An end of the junction does not agree with germline; a read error may underlie this. The V and J genes are TRBV27 and TRBJ2-3; 12 bases agree with TRBD1. The CDR3 runs 15 residues. Germline lookup yields CDR1 MNHEY and CDR2 SMNVEV (reference sequence). CDR3 protein: CASSPGTGGTDTQYF. The DNA for the CDR3 is TGTGCCAGCAGTCCCGGGACAGGGGGCACGGATACGCAGTATTTT.

J is TRBJ1-2 and V is TRBV7-2; D might be TRBD1 (6 bases). This CDR3 contains 16 residues. Trimming removed 8 bases at V and 0 bases at J, with 19 bases between. Germline-derived CDR1 and CDR2 are SGHTA and FQGNSA. CDR3 nucleotide sequence: TGTGCCAGCTATCTAGGGGGATTGAGGACTAACTATGGCTACACCTTC. Protein product: CASYLGGLRTNYGYTF.

This sequence joins TRBV27 and TRBJ2-6; D not resolved. Germline assignment: CDR1 MNHEY and CDR2 SMNVEV (reference sequence). Trimming took 4 bases from V and 0 from J, leaving 10 bases between them. The CDR3 covers 16 residues. CDR3 DNA sequence: TGTGCCAGCAGTTCCATCGTTAGCTCTGGGGCCAACGTCCTGACTTTC. Translating it yields CASSSIVSSGANVLTF.

This clone was found a few times. The chain links TRBV5-5 to TRBJ2-5; 7 bases are a match to TRBD2. The length of the CDR3 is 18 residues. Germline V gene sequence: CDR1 SGHKS, CDR2 YYEKEE (reference sequence). V gave up 4 bases and J gave up 4 bases; unmatched junction bases: 19. The CDR3 DNA reads as TGTGCCAGCAGCGGGAGGACCCGGTCACCCAGGGAGGGAGAGACCCAGTACTTC. Amino acid sequence: CASSGRTRSPREGETQYF. The full variable domain, completed using reference TRBV5-5 and TRBJ2-5, is DAGVTQSPTHLIKTRGQQVTLRCSPISGHKSVSWYQQVLGQGPQFIFQYYEKEERGRGNFPDRFSARQFPNYSSELNVNALLLGDSALYLCASSGRTRSPREGETQYFGPGTRLLVL.

The V gene is TRBV10-3, the J gene TRBJ1-2; 11 nucleotides agree with TRBD1. J gave up 6 bases and V 3 bases, and 9 bases lay outside the gene matches. Germline V gene sequence: CDR1 ENHRY, CDR2 SYGVKD. This CDR3 region has 16 residues. CDR3: CAISDAGTGGGDGYTF. The CDR3, as DNA: TGTGCCATCAGTGACGCCGGGACAGGGGGTGGGGATGGCTACACCTTC.

This clone has just one count. The chain recombines TRBV5-1 with TRBJ1-1, with 9 bases aligning to TRBD1. Germline values: CDR1 SGHRS, CDR2 YFSETQ. The CDR3 length is 14 residues. The trim removed 5 bases at V and 7 bases at J, leaving 9 bases unmatched. The CDR3 here is CASRVRQGVVEAFF. The CDR3 bases are TGCGCCAGCAGAGTTCGACAGGGGGTGGTTGAAGCTTTCTTT.

The chain recombines TRBV27 with TRBJ2-5, with D possibly being TRBD2 (6 bases). CDR1 and CDR2 from the germline V gene are MNHEY and SMNVEV (reference sequence). The V end was cut by 5 bases, the J end by 2 bases, with 12 bases between. The CDR3 is made up of 14 amino acids. Here the CDR3 reads CASSRIGGQETQYF. Here the CDR3 DNA reads TGTGCCAGCAGTAGGATCGGGGGTCAAGAGACCCAGTACTTC.